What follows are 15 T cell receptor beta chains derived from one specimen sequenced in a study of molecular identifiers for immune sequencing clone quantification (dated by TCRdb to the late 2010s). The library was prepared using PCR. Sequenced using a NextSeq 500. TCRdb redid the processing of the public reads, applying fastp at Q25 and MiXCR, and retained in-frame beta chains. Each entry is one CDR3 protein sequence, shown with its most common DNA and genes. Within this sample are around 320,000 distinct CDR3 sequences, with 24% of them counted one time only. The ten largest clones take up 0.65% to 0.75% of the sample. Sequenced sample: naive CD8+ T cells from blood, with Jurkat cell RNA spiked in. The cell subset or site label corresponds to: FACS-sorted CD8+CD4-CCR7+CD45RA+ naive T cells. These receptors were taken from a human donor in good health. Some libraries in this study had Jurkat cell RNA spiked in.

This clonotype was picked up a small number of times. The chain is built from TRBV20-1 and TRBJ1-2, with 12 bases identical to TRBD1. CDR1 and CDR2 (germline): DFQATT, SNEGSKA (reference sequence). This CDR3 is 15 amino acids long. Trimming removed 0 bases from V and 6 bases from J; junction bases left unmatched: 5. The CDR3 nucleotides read TGCAGTGCTAGAGATACCGGGACAGGGGGCCATGGCTACACCTTC. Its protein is CSARDTGTGGHGYTF.

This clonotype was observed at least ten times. The CDR3 DNA reads as TGCGCCAGCAGCCAAGATAGGTGGGGGGACGGACAGCCCCAGCATTTT. Amino acid sequence: CASSQDRWGDGQPQHF. The V and J genes are TRBV4-3 and TRBJ1-5; D is perhaps TRBD1 (5 bases). Trimming left V 0 bases short and J 7 bases short, with 16 bases between. The CDR3 totals 16 residues. CDR1 and CDR2 from the germline V gene are LGHNA and YSLEER.

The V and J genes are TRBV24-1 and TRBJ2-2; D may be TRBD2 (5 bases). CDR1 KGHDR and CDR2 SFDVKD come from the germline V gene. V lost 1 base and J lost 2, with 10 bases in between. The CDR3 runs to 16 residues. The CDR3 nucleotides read TGTGCCACCAGTGATTTCACCAGGACTAACACCGGGGAGCTGTTTTTT. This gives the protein CATSDFTRTNTGELFF.

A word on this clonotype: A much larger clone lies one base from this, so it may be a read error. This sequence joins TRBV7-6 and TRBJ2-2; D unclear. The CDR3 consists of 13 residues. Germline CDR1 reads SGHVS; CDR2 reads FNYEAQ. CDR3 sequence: CANSSDLAGELFF. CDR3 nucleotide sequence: TGTGCCAACAGCTCCGACTTGGCCGGGGAGCTGTTTTTT. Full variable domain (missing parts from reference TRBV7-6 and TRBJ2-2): GAGVSQSPRYKVTKRGQDVALRCDPISGHVSLYWYRQALGQGPEFLTYFNYEAQQDKSGLPNDRFSAERPEGSISTLTIQRTEQRDSAMYRCANSSDLAGELFFGEGSRLTVL.

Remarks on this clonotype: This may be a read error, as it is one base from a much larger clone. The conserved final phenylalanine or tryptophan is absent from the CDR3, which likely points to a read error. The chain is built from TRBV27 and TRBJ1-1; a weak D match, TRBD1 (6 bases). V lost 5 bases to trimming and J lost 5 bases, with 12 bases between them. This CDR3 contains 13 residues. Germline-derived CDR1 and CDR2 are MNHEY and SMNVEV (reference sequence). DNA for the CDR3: TGTGCCAGCAGTACGGGACAACCTACTGAAGCTTTCCTT. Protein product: CASSTGQPTEAFL.

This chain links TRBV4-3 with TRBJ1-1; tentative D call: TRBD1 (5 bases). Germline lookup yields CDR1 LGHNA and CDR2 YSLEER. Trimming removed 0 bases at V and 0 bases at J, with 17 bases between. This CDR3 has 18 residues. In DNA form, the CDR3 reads TGCGCCAGCAGCCAAGATCTGGCATCCGAACAGGTGAACACTGAAGCTTTCTTT. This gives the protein CASSQDLASEQVNTEAFF.

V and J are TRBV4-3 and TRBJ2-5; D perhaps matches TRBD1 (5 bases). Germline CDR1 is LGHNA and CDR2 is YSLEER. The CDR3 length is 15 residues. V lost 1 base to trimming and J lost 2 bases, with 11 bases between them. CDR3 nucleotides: TGCGCCAGCAGCCAAGGCGACAGAGAACAAGAGACCCAGTACTTC. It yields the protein CASSQGDREQETQYF.

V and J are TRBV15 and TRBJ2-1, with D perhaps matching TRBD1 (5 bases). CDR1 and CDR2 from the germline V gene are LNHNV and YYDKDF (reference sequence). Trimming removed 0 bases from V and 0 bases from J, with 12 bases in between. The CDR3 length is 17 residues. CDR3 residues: CATSRDLGASSYNEQFF. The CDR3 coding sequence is TGTGCCACCAGCAGAGATCTAGGGGCGAGCTCCTACAATGAGCAGTTCTTC.

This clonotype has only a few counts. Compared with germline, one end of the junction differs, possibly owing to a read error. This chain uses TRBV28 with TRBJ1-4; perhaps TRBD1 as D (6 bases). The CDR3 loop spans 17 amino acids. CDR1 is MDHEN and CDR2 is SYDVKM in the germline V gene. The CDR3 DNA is TGTGCCAGCAGTACCCCATTTTTGGGGACAACGAATGAAAAACTGTTTTTT. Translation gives CASSTPFLGTTNEKLFF.

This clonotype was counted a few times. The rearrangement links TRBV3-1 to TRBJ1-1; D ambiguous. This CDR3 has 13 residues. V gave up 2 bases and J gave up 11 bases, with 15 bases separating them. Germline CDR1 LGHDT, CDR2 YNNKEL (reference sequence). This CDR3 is CASSQLGPPAAFF. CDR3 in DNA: TGTGCCAGCAGCCAATTAGGGCCCCCCGCGGCTTTCTTT.

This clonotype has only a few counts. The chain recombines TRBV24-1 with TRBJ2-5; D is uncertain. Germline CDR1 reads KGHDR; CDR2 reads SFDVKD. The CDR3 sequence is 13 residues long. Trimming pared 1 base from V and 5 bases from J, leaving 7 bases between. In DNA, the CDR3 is TGTGCCACCAGTGATTTTTCTGGGGAGACCCAGTACTTC. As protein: CATSDFSGETQYF.

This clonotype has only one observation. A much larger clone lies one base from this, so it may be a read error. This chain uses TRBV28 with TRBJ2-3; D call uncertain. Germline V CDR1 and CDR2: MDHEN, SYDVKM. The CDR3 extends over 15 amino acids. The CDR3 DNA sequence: TGTGCCAGCAGCCCTGATGCGGTGGGCACAGATATGCAGTATTTT. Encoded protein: CASSPDAVGTDMQYF. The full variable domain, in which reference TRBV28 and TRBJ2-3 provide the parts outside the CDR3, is DVKVTQSSRYLVKRTGEKVFLECVQDMDHENMFWYRQDPGLGLRLIYFSYDVKMKEKGDIPEGYSVSREKKERFSLILESASTNQTSMYLCASSPDAVGTDMQYFGPGTRLTVL.

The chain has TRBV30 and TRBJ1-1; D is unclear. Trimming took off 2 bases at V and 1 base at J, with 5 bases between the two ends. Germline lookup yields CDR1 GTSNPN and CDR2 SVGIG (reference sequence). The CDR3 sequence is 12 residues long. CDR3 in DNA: TGTGCCTGGAGTAGGGAGAACACTGAAGCTTTCTTT. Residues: CAWSRENTEAFF.

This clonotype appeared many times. CDR3 protein: CASSLSPMNTEAFF. DNA of the CDR3: TGTGCCAGCAGCCTCAGCCCGATGAACACTGAAGCTTTCTTT. This chain links TRBV3-1 with TRBJ1-1; D is unclear. Germline V gene sequence: CDR1 LGHDT, CDR2 YNNKEL (reference sequence). The V and J ends lost 4 bases and 0 bases respectively, with 9 bases between them. The CDR3 has 14 amino acids.

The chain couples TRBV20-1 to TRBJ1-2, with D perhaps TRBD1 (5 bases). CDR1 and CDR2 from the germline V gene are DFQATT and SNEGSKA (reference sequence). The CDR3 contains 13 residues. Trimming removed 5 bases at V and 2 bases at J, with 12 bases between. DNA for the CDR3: TGCAGTGCTGCGGGACGGATAAACTATGGCTACACCTTC. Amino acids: CSAAGRINYGYTF.